These 16 T cell receptor beta chains originate from one sample sequenced in a study of T cell repertoires in cytomegalovirus infection. No cognate antigen is known for these TCRs. TCRdb reprocessed the reads with MiXCR, giving one entry per CDR3 protein. The table has more than 95,000 distinct CDR3 sequences, 30% to 40% seen once. The input for sequencing was CD8+ T cells from cultured PBMCs, taken from culture after CMV antigen stimulation. These receptors all stem from a human donor in good health (CMV status not recorded). Some clones in this sample may be carry-over from other donors' samples.

The chain has TRBV9 and TRBJ1-6; a weak D match, TRBD1 (6 bases). The ends were cut back, 4 bases at V and 9 bases at J, with 14 bases in the middle. The CDR3 extends over 14 amino acids. Germline V lookup: CDR1 SGDLS, CDR2 YYNGEE. The DNA for the CDR3 is TGTGCCAGCAGCCCACAGGGAGATAGTTCACCCCTCCACTTT. It encodes CASSPQGDSSPLHF.

J is TRBJ2-5 and V is TRBV9; possibly TRBD1 or TRBD2 for D (6 bases each). Germline V gene sequence: CDR1 SGDLS, CDR2 YYNGEE. The CDR3 extends over 15 amino acids. The V gene lost 1 base and the J gene lost 1 base, with 11 bases spanning the gap. CDR3 protein: CASSVSGAPQETQYF. The DNA of the CDR3 is TGTGCCAGCAGCGTATCGGGGGCACCCCAAGAGACCCAGTACTTC.

The V call is TRBV12-3 or TRBV12-4, the J call TRBJ2-1; D perhaps matches TRBD1 (5 bases). V dropped 7 bases and J dropped 3 bases, with 10 bases sitting between them. The CDR3 contains 13 residues. The CDR3 loop reads CASTETVYNEQFF. The CDR3, as DNA: TGTGCCAGCACCGAGACAGTCTACAATGAGCAGTTCTTC.

This clonotype was detected only a few times. The V gene is TRBV7-2, the J gene TRBJ2-5; D is unresolved. CDR1 and CDR2 from the germline V gene are SGHTA and FQGNSA. V was shortened by 8 bases and J by 5 bases, with 9 bases between the two germline ends. The CDR3 totals 11 residues. The CDR3 region has the DNA TGTGCCAGCGCGGAGAGGGAGACCCAGTACTTC. It yields the protein CASAERETQYF.

This clonotype was seen at least ten times. The chain combines TRBV4-1 with TRBJ2-2; 7 bases line up with TRBD1. V lost 1 base, J lost 4 bases, and 6 bases stayed unmatched. The germline V gene has CDR1 MGHRA and CDR2 YSYEKL. This CDR3 comprises 16 residues. The CDR3 is CASSQVKGASTGELFF. CDR3 nucleotide sequence: TGCGCCAGCAGCCAAGTAAAGGGGGCTAGCACCGGGGAGCTGTTTTTT.

This clonotype was picked up a small number of times. The V gene is TRBV5-1, the J gene TRBJ2-3, with D perhaps TRBD2 (7 bases). V dropped 3 bases and J dropped 2 bases, with 16 bases sitting between them. The CDR3 extends over 16 amino acids. The germline CDR1 and CDR2 sequences are SGHRS and YFSETQ. The CDR3 sequence: CASSSLEGGDTDTQYF. CDR3 nucleotide sequence: TGCGCCAGCAGCTCCCTCGAGGGGGGGGACACAGATACGCAGTATTTT.

V is TRBV6-2 or TRBV6-3 and J is TRBJ2-2; D is ambiguous. Trimming removed 0 bases from V and 7 bases from J, with 15 bases in between. The CDR3 has 16 residues. The germline CDR1 and CDR2 sequences are MNHEY and SVGEGT. CDR3 DNA sequence: TGTGCCAGCAGTTACTCACCCATCGGGCTTGGCGGGGAGCTGTTTTTT. As protein: CASSYSPIGLGGELFF.

The rearrangement links TRBV6-1 to TRBJ2-7; TRBD1 agrees at 7 bases. Germline CDR1 and CDR2: MNHNS and SASEGT. V shed 5 bases, J shed 6 bases, and the junction held 4 bases outside the gene matches. This CDR3 is 12 amino acids long. The DNA of the CDR3 is TGTGCCAGCAGTTCCACAGGGGTCGAGCAGTACTTC. Translation: CASSSTGVEQYF.

Ten or more counts support this clonotype. The chain recombines TRBV28 with TRBJ2-7, with D tentatively TRBD1 (5 bases). Germline V CDR1 and CDR2: MDHEN, SYDVKM. The V and J ends lost 2 bases and 2 bases respectively, with 13 bases between them. The CDR3 contains 15 residues. CDR3 sequence (DNA): TGTGCCAGCAGTTTAACAGGCTACCTAACCTACGAGCAGTACTTC. This sequence encodes CASSLTGYLTYEQYF.

This clonotype was recorded a few times. The V gene is TRBV10-3, the J gene TRBJ2-1; TRBD1 agrees at 7 bases. CDR1 and CDR2 from the germline V gene are ENHRY and SYGVKD. This CDR3 spans 18 amino acids. The J segment lost 7 bases and the V segment lost 0 bases, leaving 15 bases of the junction unmatched. As DNA, the CDR3 is TGTGCCATCAGTGAGTCGCACAATCCCGGGACAGCGTTGAATGAGCAGTTCTTC. This translates into CAISESHNPGTALNEQFF.

The chain is built from TRBV6-1 and TRBJ2-1, with D perhaps given as TRBD1 or TRBD2 (5 bases each). Deletions cut 3 bases from V and 4 bases from J, with 16 bases between. The germline gives CDR1 MNHNS, CDR2 SASEGT. The CDR3 contains 16 residues. The CDR3 loop is CASSDDPWDGYNEQFF. CDR3 sequence (DNA): TGTGCCAGCAGTGATGACCCCTGGGACGGATACAATGAGCAGTTCTTC.

Comment on this clonotype: One end of the junction does not line up with germline, which may come from a read error. J is TRBJ2-7 and V is TRBV5-3; TRBD1 aligns across 8 bases. TRBV5-3 is labeled an ORF, and its function is uncertain. This CDR3 contains 14 residues. CDR3 sequence: CASSFWTGSDEQYF. The CDR3 DNA sequence: TGTGCCAGCAGCTTTTGGACAGGGAGTGACGAGCAGTACTTC.

The genes are TRBV27 and TRBJ2-7; tentatively, D is TRBD2 (5 bases). V was cut by 7 bases and J by 0 bases, with 19 bases left in between. The CDR3 length is 16 residues. Germline lookup yields CDR1 MNHEY and CDR2 SMNVEV (reference sequence). The chain's CDR3 is CASKETWTGSSYEQYF. For the CDR3, the DNA is TGTGCCAGCAAAGAAACGTGGACGGGAAGCTCCTACGAGCAGTACTTC.

This chain joins TRBV19 and TRBJ2-1, with D possibly matching TRBD2 (5 bases). The CDR3 loop spans 13 amino acids. Germline V CDR1 and CDR2: LNHDA, SQIVND (reference sequence). V was clipped by 6 bases and J by 6 bases, with 12 bases between them. CDR3 protein: CASRASSPNEQFF. The CDR3 DNA sequence: TGTGCCAGTAGGGCTAGCTCACCCAATGAGCAGTTCTTC. The full variable domain, rest sourced from reference TRBV19 and TRBJ2-1, is DGGITQSPKYLFRKEGQNVTLSCEQNLNHDAMYWYRQDPGQGLRLIYYSQIVNDFQKGDIAEGYSVSREKKESFPLTVTSAQKNPTAFYLCASRASSPNEQFFGPGTRLTVL.

The rearrangement uses TRBV12-3 or TRBV12-4 and TRBJ1-2, with D possibly TRBD1 on 5 matching bases. This CDR3 spans 17 amino acids. Trimming shortened V by 2 bases and J by 7 bases, and 23 bases separated the two germline ends. This chain's CDR3 is CASSLTTLGTERGGYTF. DNA for the CDR3: TGTGCCAGCAGTTTAACCACATTGGGGACCGAGAGAGGTGGCTACACCTTC.

V is TRBV12-3 or TRBV12-4 and J is TRBJ2-3; 8 positions agree with TRBD2. The CDR3 runs 14 residues. The J segment lost 4 bases and the V segment lost 6 bases, leaving 6 bases of the junction unmatched. CDR3 in amino acids: CASSPGGRPDTQYF. In DNA form, the CDR3 reads TGTGCCAGCAGCCCGGGGGGGCGCCCAGATACGCAGTATTTT.